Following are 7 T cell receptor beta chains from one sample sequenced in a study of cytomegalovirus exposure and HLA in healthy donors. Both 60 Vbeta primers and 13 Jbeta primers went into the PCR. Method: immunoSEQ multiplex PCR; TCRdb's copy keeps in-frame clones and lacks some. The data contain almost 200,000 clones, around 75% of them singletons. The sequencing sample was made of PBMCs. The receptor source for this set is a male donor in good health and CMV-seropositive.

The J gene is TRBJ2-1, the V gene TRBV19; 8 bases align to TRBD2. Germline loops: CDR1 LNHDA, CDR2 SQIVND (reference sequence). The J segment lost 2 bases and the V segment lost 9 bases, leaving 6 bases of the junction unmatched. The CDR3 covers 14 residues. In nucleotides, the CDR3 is TGTGCCAGCCGTCGGGAGGGCCCCTACAATGAGCAGTTCTTC. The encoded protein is CASRREGPYNEQFF.

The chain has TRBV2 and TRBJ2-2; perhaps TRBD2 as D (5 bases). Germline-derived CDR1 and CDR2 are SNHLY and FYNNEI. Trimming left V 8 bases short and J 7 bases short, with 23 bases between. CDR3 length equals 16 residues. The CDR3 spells CASVPLGETADGELFF. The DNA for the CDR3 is TGTGCCAGCGTTCCCCTGGGAGAGACGGCAGACGGGGAGCTGTTTTTT.

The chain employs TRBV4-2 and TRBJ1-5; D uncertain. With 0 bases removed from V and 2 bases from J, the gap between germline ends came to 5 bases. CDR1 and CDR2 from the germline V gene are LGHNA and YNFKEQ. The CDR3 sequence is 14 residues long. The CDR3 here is CASSQDRGNQPQHF. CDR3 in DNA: TGTGCCAGCAGCCAAGATCGAGGCAATCAGCCCCAGCATTTT.

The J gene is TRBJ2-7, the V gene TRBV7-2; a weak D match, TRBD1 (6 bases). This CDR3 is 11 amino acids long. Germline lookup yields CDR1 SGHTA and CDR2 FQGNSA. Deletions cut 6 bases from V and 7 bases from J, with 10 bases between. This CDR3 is CASRGAVEQYF. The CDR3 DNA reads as TGTGCCAGCAGGGGGGCGGTAGAGCAGTACTTC.

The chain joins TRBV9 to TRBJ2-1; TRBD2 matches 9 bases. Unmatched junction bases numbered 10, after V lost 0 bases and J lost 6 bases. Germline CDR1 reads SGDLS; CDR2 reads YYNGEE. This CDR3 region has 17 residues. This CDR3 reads CASSVDGNLAGLNEQFF. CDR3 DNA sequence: TGTGCCAGCAGCGTAGATGGGAATCTAGCGGGACTCAATGAGCAGTTCTTC.

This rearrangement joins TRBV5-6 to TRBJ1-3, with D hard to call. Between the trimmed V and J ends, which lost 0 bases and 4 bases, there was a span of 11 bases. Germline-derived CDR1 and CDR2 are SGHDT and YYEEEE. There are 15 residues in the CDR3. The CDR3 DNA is TGTGCCAGCAGCTTGGGGCCAAATTCCGGAAACACCATATATTTT. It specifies CASSLGPNSGNTIYF.

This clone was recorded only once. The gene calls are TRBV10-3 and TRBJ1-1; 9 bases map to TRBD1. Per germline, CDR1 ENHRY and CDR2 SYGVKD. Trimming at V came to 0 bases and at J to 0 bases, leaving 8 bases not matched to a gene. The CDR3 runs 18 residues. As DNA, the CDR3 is TGTGCCATCAGTGAGTCGATGGCACAGGGGGCAATGAACACTGAAGCTTTCTTT. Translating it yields CAISESMAQGAMNTEAFF.